The 29 T cell receptor beta chains listed next were all sequenced from one sample in a study of T-cell reconstitution after alpha-beta-depleted transplantation in children. Unique molecular identifiers were used to barcode this TCRbeta library. TCRdb passed the PCR reads through MiXCR, listing each CDR3 protein once. The sample includes around 500,000 distinct CDR3 sequences, roughly 24% seen only once; the top ten take 13% to 15%. The source was PBMCs, mostly from graft donor cells, collected 360 days after TCRalphabeta/CD19-depleted stem cell transplant. The receptors stem from a boy under two years old who had a stem cell transplant for acute myeloid leukemia, so the T cells may come from the graft donor.

CDR3 in amino acids: CASSFVGGWTGELFF. The CDR3 region has the DNA TGTGCCAGCAGCTTCGTTGGGGGCTGGACCGGGGAGCTGTTTTTT. The chain employs TRBV7-9 and TRBJ2-2; the D gene is possibly TRBD1 (6 bases). The CDR3 covers 15 residues. V was shortened by 3 bases and J by 5 bases, with 13 bases between the two germline ends. Germline CDR1 SEHNR, CDR2 FQNEAQ (reference sequence).

This clonotype was recorded many times. CDR3: CATSRVEGPSYEQYF. CDR3 nucleotide sequence: TGTGCCACCAGCAGAGTTGAGGGGCCATCCTACGAGCAGTACTTC. J is TRBJ2-7 and V is TRBV15, with D perhaps being TRBD1 or TRBD2 (5 bases each). The V gene's germline CDR1 is LNHNV and CDR2 YYDKDF (reference sequence). V gave up 1 base and J gave up 1 base, with 11 bases separating them. CDR3 length: 15 amino acids.

The table lists this clonotype with a few counts. The rearrangement joins TRBV29-1 to TRBJ2-5; 7 bases align to TRBD1. The CDR3 runs 13 residues. Germline CDR1 SQVTM, CDR2 ANQGSEA. Unmatched junction bases numbered 9, after V lost 6 bases and J lost 5 bases. CDR3: CSVEGQPGETQYF. The CDR3 nucleotides are TGCAGCGTCGAGGGACAGCCGGGGGAGACCCAGTACTTC.

The table lists this clonotype with a few counts. The V call is TRBV20-1, the J call TRBJ2-3; 11 bases are a match to TRBD2. CDR3 length equals 18 residues. V shed 0 bases and J 4 bases; nucleotides not matched to a gene: 12. The germline gives CDR1 DFQATT, CDR2 SNEGSKA (reference sequence). The CDR3 DNA reads TGCAGTGCTAGAGATCCTTCCCTTAGCGGGGGGGCGGCAGATACGCAGTATTTT. Protein sequence: CSARDPSLSGGAADTQYF.

This sequence joins TRBV7-3 and TRBJ2-2; unclear D gene. Per the germline V gene, CDR1 is SGHTA and CDR2 is FQGTGA. The CDR3 sequence is 14 residues long. Trimming cost V 1 base and J 3 bases, with 6 bases left between them. The CDR3 DNA reads TGTGCCAGCAGCTTAAAACAGCACACCGGGGAGCTGTTTTTT. Its protein product is CASSLKQHTGELFF.

The table lists this clonotype with many counts. The V gene is TRBV4-3, the J gene TRBJ2-7; a possible D gene is TRBD2 (5 bases). CDR3 length: 14 residues. Trimming stripped 8 bases from V and 2 bases from J, with 16 bases between. CDR1 LGHNA and CDR2 YSLEER come from the germline V gene. CDR3 in amino acids: CASATHSGTYEQYF. In DNA form, the CDR3 reads TGCGCCAGCGCGACCCACAGCGGAACCTACGAGCAGTACTTC.

This clonotype appeared a few times. The genes are TRBV12-3 or TRBV12-4 and TRBJ2-2; TRBD1 or TRBD2 may be the D gene (5 bases each). V lost 3 bases, J lost 4 bases, and 18 bases lay in between. The CDR3 is 17 amino acids. The CDR3 reads CASSFPRDEPGTGELFF. CDR3 in DNA: TGTGCCAGCAGTTTCCCCAGGGACGAACCGGGCACCGGGGAGCTGTTTTTT.

This clonotype was detected many times. The chain links TRBV12-3 or TRBV12-4 to TRBJ2-7; D gene unclear. The CDR3 is 13 amino acids. Trimming removed 6 bases from V and 4 bases from J, with 13 bases in between. This CDR3 is CASSVLGPYEQYF. The CDR3 DNA reads as TGTGCCAGCAGCGTCCTTGGCCCTTACGAGCAGTACTTC.

This clonotype was seen a few times. The V call is TRBV20-1, the J call TRBJ2-1, with unresolved D. V lost 4 bases to trimming and J lost 0 bases, with 19 bases between them. The CDR3 extends over 17 amino acids. Germline V lookup: CDR1 DFQATT, CDR2 SNEGSKA (reference sequence). CDR3 protein: CSANNRARWNSYNEQFF. The CDR3 region has the DNA TGCAGTGCTAATAATAGAGCGAGATGGAACTCCTACAATGAGCAGTTCTTC.

This chain connects TRBV4-1 to TRBJ2-1, with unresolved D. This CDR3 is built from 14 residues. V lost 0 bases, J lost 12 bases, and 15 bases lay in between. The germline V gene encodes CDR1 MGHRA and CDR2 YSYEKL. As DNA, the CDR3 is TGCGCCAGCAGCCAAGAGAGTTTGGCCCGACCGCAGTTCTTC. This codes for CASSQESLARPQFF.

This chain links TRBV6-5 with TRBJ2-7; 8 nucleotides match TRBD1. Trimming cost V 0 bases and J 2 bases; bases outside gene matches: 6. Germline V CDR1 and CDR2: MNHEY, SVGAGI. This CDR3 comprises 16 residues. The CDR3 loop reads CASSYSSGTGTYEQYF. CDR3 DNA sequence: TGTGCCAGCAGTTACTCGTCCGGGACAGGCACCTACGAGCAGTACTTC.

Ten or more counts support this clonotype. The chain couples TRBV12-3 or TRBV12-4 to TRBJ2-2; D is possibly TRBD1 (5 bases). With 4 bases removed from V and 7 bases from J, the gap between germline ends came to 10 bases. CDR3 length: 13 residues. CDR3 nucleotide sequence: TGTGCCAGCAGTTCCCAGGGTGGCGGGGAGCTGTTTTTT. As protein: CASSSQGGGELFF.

The rearrangement uses TRBV3-1 and TRBJ2-1; D perhaps matches TRBD1 (6 bases). Germline V gene sequence: CDR1 LGHDT, CDR2 YNNKEL (reference sequence). V gave up 3 bases and J gave up 4 bases, with 13 bases separating them. CDR3 size: 15 residues. CDR3 protein: CASSHSGHKYNEQFF. Written as DNA, the CDR3 is TGTGCCAGCAGCCATTCGGGACACAAATACAATGAGCAGTTCTTC.

This clonotype has more than one count but fewer than ten. The V and J genes are TRBV20-1 and TRBJ1-4; the D is unclear. V was shortened by 2 bases and J by 3 bases, with 10 bases between the two germline ends. The CDR3 covers 14 residues. The germline V gene has CDR1 DFQATT and CDR2 SNEGSKA (reference sequence). This chain's CDR3 is CSARRTRANEKLFF. The CDR3 DNA reads as TGCAGTGCTAGAAGGACTAGAGCTAATGAAAAACTGTTTTTT.

Concerning this clonotype: This clone may be a read error of a much larger clone one base away. J is TRBJ1-1 and V is TRBV12-3 or TRBV12-4; maybe TRBD1 (5 bases). There are 12 residues in the CDR3. The CDR3 loop is CASSLQGGEALF. DNA for the CDR3: TGTGCCAGCAGTCTGCAGGGAGGTGAAGCTTTATTT.

The chain couples TRBV6-1 to TRBJ2-3; tentative D call: TRBD1 (5 bases). The length of the CDR3 is 15 residues. V was pared by 6 bases and J by 0 bases, with 13 bases between. Germline CDR1 and CDR2: MNHNS and SASEGT. CDR3 DNA sequence: TGTGCCAGCAGCAAAGGGGCTTTTAGCACAGATACGCAGTATTTT. Its protein product is CASSKGAFSTDTQYF.

V is TRBV4-2 and J is TRBJ2-1; maybe TRBD1 (6 bases). The CDR3 consists of 18 residues. With 0 bases removed from V and 0 bases from J, the gap between germline ends came to 15 bases. Looked up from germline, CDR1 is LGHNA and CDR2 is YNFKEQ. The CDR3 sequence is CASSQETRDRSSYNEQFF. In DNA form, the CDR3 reads TGTGCCAGCAGCCAAGAGACGCGTGACAGGAGCTCCTACAATGAGCAGTTCTTC.

This clonotype was counted ten times or more. V gene TRBV15 combines with J gene TRBJ2-7, with a tentative D call TRBD2 (7 bases). The germline CDR1 and CDR2 sequences are LNHNV and YYDKDF (reference sequence). Trimming left V 10 bases short and J 6 bases short, with 22 bases between. The CDR3 is made up of 14 amino acids. The DNA of the CDR3 is TGTGCCATTTCCCAGGGCGGGGGCTCGGGCGAGCAGTACTTC. Encoded protein: CAISQGGGSGEQYF. The variable domain in full, completed from reference TRBV15 and TRBJ2-7, reads DAMVIQNPRYQVTQFGKPVTLSCSQTLNHNVMYWYQQKSSQAPKLLFHYYDKDFNNEADTPDNFQSRRPNTSFCFLDIRSPGLGDTAMYLCAISQGGGSGEQYFGPGTRLTVT.

This chain uses TRBV6-1 with TRBJ2-2; 9 positions match TRBD1. Trimming at V came to 8 bases and at J to 3 bases, leaving 4 bases not matched to a gene. In germline, CDR1 is MNHNS, CDR2 SASEGT. The CDR3 has 14 residues. CDR3 amino acids: CASRDRAYTGELFF. CDR3 coding DNA: TGTGCCAGCCGGGACAGGGCTTACACCGGGGAGCTGTTTTTT.

This clonotype showed up many times. This chain connects TRBV20-1 to TRBJ1-6, with 11 bases aligning to TRBD1. This CDR3 is built from 15 residues. The germline V gene has CDR1 DFQATT and CDR2 SNEGSKA (reference sequence). Trimming took 1 base from V and 5 from J; bases not matched to a gene: 1. The CDR3 bases are TGCAGTGCTAGAGGGACAGGGGGCAATAATTCACCCCTCCACTTT. Translation gives CSARGTGGNNSPLHF.

The chain recombines TRBV5-6 with TRBJ2-3, with D possibly matching TRBD2 (6 bases). The CDR3 has 15 amino acids. Germline CDR1 SGHDT, CDR2 YYEEEE. V lost 8 bases and J lost 1, with 17 bases in between. In DNA, the CDR3 is TGTGCCAGGGGCGCGGGGATTAGCCGCACAGATACGCAGTATTTT. Translated: CARGAGISRTDTQYF.

The V gene is TRBV4-1, the J gene TRBJ1-2; D uncertain. Trimming left V 0 bases short and J 4 bases short, with 9 bases between. Germline lookup yields CDR1 MGHRA and CDR2 YSYEKL. The CDR3 is 14 amino acids. CDR3 sequence: CASSQDVGIYGYTF. The CDR3 DNA reads as TGCGCCAGCAGCCAAGATGTGGGGATCTATGGCTACACCTTC.

This clonotype has a count of ten or more. V is TRBV28 and J is TRBJ2-5; D call uncertain. CDR3 length equals 14 residues. Germline V gene sequence: CDR1 MDHEN, CDR2 SYDVKM. Trimming cost V 2 bases and J 5 bases, with 12 bases left between them. CDR3 DNA sequence: TGTGCCAGCAGTTTAAGGGTGTCCTCGGAGACCCAGTACTTC. This codes for CASSLRVSSETQYF. The variable domain in full, completed from reference TRBV28 and TRBJ2-5, reads DVKVTQSSRYLVKRTGEKVFLECVQDMDHENMFWYRQDPGLGLRLIYFSYDVKMKEKGDIPEGYSVSREKKERFSLILESASTNQTSMYLCASSLRVSSETQYFGPGTRLLVL.

J is TRBJ1-3 and V is TRBV6-2 or TRBV6-3; D is uncertain. Germline V gives CDR1 MNHEY, CDR2 SVGEGT. The ends were cut back, 7 bases at V and 0 bases at J, with 10 bases in the middle. The CDR3 has 14 residues. The CDR3 region has the DNA TGTGCCAGCACCACAAGCTACTCTGGAAACACCATATATTTT. Translation gives CASTTSYSGNTIYF.

Many counts were recorded for this clonotype. CDR3 sequence: CASSQERGFYEQYF. For the CDR3, the DNA is TGTGCCAGCAGCCAAGAGCGGGGGTTCTACGAGCAGTACTTC. The rearrangement joins TRBV14 to TRBJ2-7; TRBD2 matches 7 bases. Germline-derived CDR1 and CDR2 are SGHDN and FVKESK. The CDR3 extends over 14 amino acids. V shed 0 bases and J 3 bases; nucleotides not matched to a gene: 2. Complete variable domain (other parts from reference TRBV14 and TRBJ2-7): EAGVTQFPSHSVIEKGQTVTLRCDPISGHDNLYWYRRVMGKEIKFLLHFVKESKQDESGMPNNRFLAERTGGTYSTLKVQPAELEDSGVYFCASSQERGFYEQYFGPGTRLTVT.

The table lists this clonotype with a few counts. This rearrangement joins TRBV27 to TRBJ1-1; no definite D call. Germline V gene lookup returns CDR1 MNHEY and CDR2 SMNVEV (reference sequence). The CDR3 has 13 amino acids. The V end was cut by 1 base, the J end by 7 bases, with 10 bases between. Here the CDR3 reads CASSLWVGNEAFF. The CDR3 nucleotides are TGTGCCAGCAGTTTATGGGTGGGGAATGAAGCTTTCTTT.

This clonotype appeared many times. The genes are TRBV20-1 and TRBJ2-7, with D unclear. CDR1 and CDR2 (germline): DFQATT, SNEGSKA (reference sequence). The CDR3 runs to 12 residues. The V end lost 6 bases, the J end lost 4 bases, and 13 bases lay between the germline ends. As DNA, the CDR3 is TGCAGTGCCGCCAGCGTAGTATACGAGCAGTACGTC. It codes for CSAASVVYEQYV.

This clonotype was counted ten times or more. The V call is TRBV12-3 or TRBV12-4, the J call TRBJ2-6; 10 bases line up with TRBD1. After removal of 8 bases from V and 0 bases from J, the junction contained 1 base not matched to a gene. The CDR3 loop spans 15 amino acids. CDR3 amino acids: CASGDRGSGANVLTF. The CDR3 coding sequence is TGTGCCAGCGGGGACAGGGGCTCTGGGGCCAACGTCCTGACTTTC.

J is TRBJ2-7 and V is TRBV20-1, with D perhaps matching TRBD1 (6 bases). The CDR3 runs to 14 residues. V lost 1 base to trimming and J lost 0 bases, with 10 bases between them. Per germline, CDR1 DFQATT and CDR2 SNEGSKA (reference sequence). CDR3 loop: CSARAVDSSYEQYV. Here the CDR3 DNA reads TGCAGTGCTAGAGCAGTGGACAGCTCCTACGAGCAGTACGTC.